The 25 T cell receptor beta chains below all came from one sample that was sequenced in a study of OX40 agonist ivuxolimab in advanced cancers. Libraries were prepared by immunoSEQ multiplex PCR; TCRdb keeps only in-frame clonotypes and omits some of them. Of fewer than 100,000 clones listed, roughly 84% are singletons. Sequenced material: CD4+ or CD8+ T cells sorted from blood, taken in a trial of the OX40 agonist ivuxolimab. These receptor sequences come from an adult with an advanced solid tumor such as melanoma, head and neck, liver or kidney cancer.

CDR3 amino acids: CASGLFSASYTF. The CDR3 bases are TGTGCTAGTGGTTTGTTTTCCGCAAGCTACACCTTC. This chain uses TRBV12-5 with TRBJ1-2; D gene ambiguous. CDR1 is LGHNT, CDR2 FRNRAP, per germline. V lost 2 bases and J 9 bases, leaving 10 bases between the germline ends. CDR3 length: 12 amino acids.

This chain connects TRBV5-1 to TRBJ2-7; TRBD2 might be the D (7 bases). Trimming left V 4 bases short and J 2 bases short, with 31 bases between. The CDR3 length is 20 residues. Germline CDR1 reads SGHRS; CDR2 reads YFSETQ. The CDR3 protein is CASSGYKTKGGARRTYEQYF. CDR3 nucleotide sequence: TGCGCCAGCAGCGGCTACAAGACGAAAGGGGGGGCGCGTCGAACCTACGAGCAGTACTTC.

The V call is TRBV2, the J call TRBJ2-3, with 12 nucleotides matching TRBD2. The CDR3 sequence is 16 residues long. Germline CDR1 and CDR2: SNHLY and FYNNEI. V trimming: 5 bases; J trimming: 5 bases; junction bases outside the gene matches: 8. The DNA for the CDR3 is TGTGCCAGCAGTTTGACTAGCGGGGGACATGGAGATACGCAGTATTTT. Protein: CASSLTSGGHGDTQYF.

V is TRBV10-3 and J is TRBJ1-2; tentative D call: TRBD1 (5 bases). Germline lookup yields CDR1 ENHRY and CDR2 SYGVKD. The length of the CDR3 is 17 residues. V was shortened by 4 bases and J by 13 bases, with 31 bases between the two germline ends. The CDR3 coding sequence is TGTGCCATCAGTGGTACTGCCTTCGGGACTGACTCCCTGGGACTCACCTTC. This encodes CAISGTAFGTDSLGLTF.

The rearrangement joins TRBV19 to TRBJ1-2; tentative D call: TRBD1 (5 bases). Deletions cut 7 bases from V and 4 bases from J, with 22 bases between. Germline CDR1 LNHDA, CDR2 SQIVND (reference sequence). This CDR3 spans 16 amino acids. For the CDR3, the DNA is TGTGCCAGTAAGGTTACGGGAATAGACAGAATCTATGGCTACACCTTC. Its translation: CASKVTGIDRIYGYTF.

The chain carries TRBV2 and TRBJ1-4; D unclear. The CDR3 has 16 residues. V lost 4 bases and J 0 bases, leaving 12 bases between the germline ends. Germline CDR1 is SNHLY and CDR2 is FYNNEI. DNA of the CDR3: TGTGCCAGCAGTGTAATAGGGCCTGCAACTAATGAAAAACTGTTTTTT. This codes for CASSVIGPATNEKLFF.

This chain joins TRBV5-1 and TRBJ1-1; D gene uncertain. Per germline, CDR1 SGHRS and CDR2 YFSETQ. This CDR3 contains 14 residues. V lost 6 bases, J lost 1 base, and 13 bases lay in between. The CDR3 sequence is CASTLLPENTEAFF. CDR3 coding DNA: TGCGCCAGCACCCTTCTTCCCGAGAACACTGAAGCTTTCTTT.

This sequence joins TRBV30 and TRBJ2-2; 8 bases are shared with TRBD2. The CDR3 totals 16 residues. Looked up from germline, CDR1 is GTSNPN and CDR2 is SVGIG (reference sequence). The junction had 12 bases not matched to a gene; V was cut back by 1 base and J by 8 bases. The DNA of the CDR3 is TGTGCCTGGAGTGGCGGGACTAGAACAGTGAAGGGGGAGCTGTTTTTT. As protein: CAWSGGTRTVKGELFF.

In this sample, this clone is medium-sized. This chain connects TRBV5-4 to TRBJ2-2; D gene uncertain. Trimming removed 5 bases at V and 0 bases at J, with 8 bases between. CDR1 and CDR2 from the germline V gene are SGHNT and YYREEE (reference sequence). The CDR3 is 14 residues long. In nucleotides, the CDR3 is TGTGCCAGCAGGACCCTCTCGAACACCGGGGAGCTGTTTTTT. It codes for CASRTLSNTGELFF.

V usage is TRBV7-3 and J usage is TRBJ1-1; D remains ambiguous. V was clipped by 5 bases and J by 1 base, with 8 bases between them. CDR3 length equals 13 residues. Looked up from germline, CDR1 is SGHTA and CDR2 is FQGTGA. DNA of the CDR3: TGTGCCAGCAGCCCAGGCGGGAACACTGAAGCTTTCTTT. It codes for CASSPGGNTEAFF.

The chain employs TRBV11-2 and TRBJ1-1, with D perhaps matching TRBD1 (5 bases). Germline V gene lookup returns CDR1 SGHAT and CDR2 FQNNGV. Trimming took off 5 bases at V and 5 bases at J, with 12 bases between the two ends. This CDR3 contains 13 residues. The CDR3: CASSDYPGTEAFF. The CDR3 bases are TGTGCCAGCAGCGACTACCCAGGGACTGAAGCTTTCTTT.

This rearrangement joins TRBV6-1 to TRBJ1-1; 7 nucleotides line up with TRBD1. Germline V gene sequence: CDR1 MNHNS, CDR2 SASEGT. The CDR3 runs to 15 residues. V gave up 5 bases and J gave up 1 base; unmatched junction bases: 7. The CDR3 DNA is TGTGCCAGCAGTACAAGACAGGGTAGGAACACTGAAGCTTTCTTT. Residues: CASSTRQGRNTEAFF.

A note on this clone: At one end the junction does not follow the germline gene, possibly because of a read error. The V and J genes are TRBV28 and TRBJ1-4; D gene ambiguous. The CDR3 has 15 amino acids. Germline assignment: CDR1 MDHEN and CDR2 SYDVKM. The CDR3 loop reads CASSQPGYSKEKLFF. The DNA of the CDR3 is TGTGCCAGCAGTCAACCGGGGTATTCTAAAGAAAAACTGTTTTTT.

The rearrangement links TRBV5-5 to TRBJ2-3, with 11 bases aligning to TRBD2. V was clipped by 5 bases and J by 6 bases; unmatched bases: 8. CDR3 length: 15 residues. Germline CDR1 reads SGHKS; CDR2 reads YYEKEE (reference sequence). CDR3: CASRPPGLAVDTQYF. CDR3 DNA sequence: TGTGCCAGCAGACCTCCGGGACTAGCGGTCGATACGCAGTATTTT.

The CDR3 sequence: CASSFQGGSTDTQYF. As DNA, the CDR3 is TGTGCCAGCAGTTTCCAGGGCGGTAGCACAGATACGCAGTATTTT. V gene TRBV28 combines with J gene TRBJ2-3; perhaps TRBD1 as D (5 bases). Trimming stripped 3 bases from V and 0 bases from J, with 10 bases between. The CDR3 extends over 15 amino acids. Germline assignment: CDR1 MDHEN and CDR2 SYDVKM.

DNA for the CDR3: TGCAGCGTCGGGACAGGGGGGAGTGAAAAACTGTTTTTT. Protein: CSVGTGGSEKLFF. The J gene is TRBJ1-4, the V gene TRBV29-1, with 11 bases that match TRBD1. The J segment lost 7 bases and the V segment lost 6 bases, leaving 4 bases of the junction unmatched. Per the germline V gene, CDR1 is SQVTM and CDR2 is ANQGSEA. The CDR3 has 13 amino acids.

The V call is TRBV7-2, the J call TRBJ1-2; D is possibly TRBD1 (6 bases). Germline lookup yields CDR1 SGHTA and CDR2 FQGNSA. V lost 5 bases, J lost 3 bases, and 16 bases lay in between. This CDR3 contains 15 residues. The CDR3 spells CASSPSRTEYYGYTF. CDR3 DNA: TGTGCCAGCAGCCCCTCCCGGACAGAGTACTATGGCTACACCTTC.

With regard to this clone: Other DNA sequences within the sample encode an identical CDR3. This chain joins TRBV2 and TRBJ2-5; D gene ambiguous. Germline lookup yields CDR1 SNHLY and CDR2 FYNNEI. There are 13 residues in the CDR3. Trimming left V 7 bases short and J 5 bases short, with 14 bases between. The CDR3 sequence: CASTRGTQETQYF. The CDR3 region has the DNA TGTGCCAGCACCCGTGGCACACAGGAGACCCAGTACTTC.

This chain links TRBV5-4 with TRBJ2-7, with D perhaps matching TRBD2 (7 bases). The V end lost 5 bases, the J end lost 6 bases, and 18 bases lay between the germline ends. The germline gives CDR1 SGHNT, CDR2 YYREEE (reference sequence). This CDR3 contains 14 residues. The CDR3 DNA reads as TGTGCCAGCAGATCCGGACTAGGGGGGGGCGAGCAGTACTTC. Translation gives CASRSGLGGGEQYF. Combining the CDR3 with reference TRBV5-4 and TRBJ2-7 gives the whole variable domain ETGVTQSPTHLIKTRGQQVTLRCSSQSGHNTVSWYQQALGQGPQFIFQYYREEENGRGNFPPRFSGLQFPNYSSELNVNALELDDSALYLCASRSGLGGGEQYFGPGTRLTVT.

The chain is built from TRBV6-1 and TRBJ1-3, with D perhaps TRBD1 (5 bases). CDR3 length: 14 amino acids. CDR1 is MNHNS and CDR2 is SASEGT in the germline V gene. Deletions cut 6 bases from V and 4 bases from J, with 13 bases between. The CDR3 spells CASSSGSFGNTIYF. Here the CDR3 DNA reads TGTGCCAGCAGCTCAGGGTCTTTCGGAAACACCATATATTTT.

The chain employs TRBV5-6 and TRBJ2-3; 8 positions match TRBD2. CDR1 is SGHDT, CDR2 YYEEEE, per germline. J lost 1 base, V lost 5 bases, and 9 bases had no gene match. This CDR3 is built from 16 residues. This CDR3 is CASSFAAGVGTDTQYF. The CDR3 DNA follows: TGTGCCAGCAGTTTTGCAGCGGGAGTAGGCACAGATACGCAGTATTTT.

Remarks on this clone: Its ends do not fully match the called genes, so a read error is possible. Additional DNA sequences in this sample encode the identical CDR3. The chain has TRBV9 and TRBJ1-3; D unresolved. The CDR3 consists of 14 residues. The germline V gene has CDR1 SGDLS and CDR2 YYNGEE. CDR3 residues: CASTSEVRGNTIYF. CDR3 DNA sequence: TGCGCCAGCACCTCAGAAGTAAGAGGAAACACCATATATTTT.

The chain couples TRBV5-4 to TRBJ1-2; D is unresolved. The CDR3 extends over 14 amino acids. Per the germline V gene, CDR1 is SGHNT and CDR2 is YYREEE (reference sequence). Trimming removed 3 bases at V and 4 bases at J, with 13 bases between. The CDR3 nucleotides are TGTGCCAGCAGCTCGGGCGGGCAGCTCTATGGCTACACCTTC. This sequence encodes CASSSGGQLYGYTF.

Points on this clone: The same CDR3 also results from other DNA sequences found in this sample. The rearrangement links TRBV18 to TRBJ1-3, with a weak D call TRBD1 (5 bases). There are 15 residues in the CDR3. Trimming pared 3 bases from V and 1 base from J, leaving 10 bases between. CDR1 is KGHSH, CDR2 LQKENI, per germline. The DNA of the CDR3 is TGTGCCAGCTCACCCTCAGCAGGGTCTGGAAACACCATATATTTT. Amino acids: CASSPSAGSGNTIYF.

With respect to this clone: In the same sample, other DNA sequences code for this CDR3. CDR3 region: CATSRVGLNEQFF. As DNA, the CDR3 is TGTGCCACCAGCAGAGTTGGGTTGAATGAGCAGTTCTTC. This rearrangement joins TRBV15 to TRBJ2-1; D gene ambiguous. Trimming removed 1 base at V and 7 bases at J, with 8 bases between. This CDR3 is built from 13 residues. Germline CDR1 and CDR2: LNHNV and YYDKDF (reference sequence). Full variable domain (rest looked up from reference TRBV15 and TRBJ2-1): DAMVIQNPRYQVTQFGKPVTLSCSQTLNHNVMYWYQQKSSQAPKLLFHYYDKDFNNEADTPDNFQSRRPNTSFCFLDIRSPGLGDTAMYLCATSRVGLNEQFFGPGTRLTVL.